The source of this T cell receptor (beta chain) is a study of spatial heterogeneity in lung cancer. In TCRdb, the 5' RACE reads were re-called with MiXCR into one record per CDR3 protein. Of around 20,000 distinct CDR3 sequences listed, approximately 18% are singletons. The V gene's germline CDR1 is SGHRS and CDR2 YFSETQ. V lost 1 base and J lost 7, with 17 bases in between. CDR3 length: 16 amino acids. The time point denotes: sample taken at primary tumor resection. Unsorted samples of tumor, nontumor lung or frozen PBMC had their whole RNA sequenced. Donors were some 72 untreated early-stage non-small cell lung cancer patients.

This sequence was found in a male donor with early-stage non-small cell lung cancer. This material consisted of PBMCs, taken at surgery. V is TRBV5-1 and J is TRBJ2-2; D is unclear. CDR3 coding DNA: TGCGCCAGCAGCTTGTCCCTCCGGATGGCGGACGGGGAGCTGTTTTTT. Amino acid sequence: CASSLSLRMADGELFF. The whole variable domain, filled in from reference TRBV5-1 and TRBJ2-2, reads KAGVTQTPRYLIKTRGQQVTLSCSPISGHRSVSWYQQTPGQGLQFLFEYFSETQRNKGNFPGRFSGRQFSNSRSEMNVSTLELGDSALYLCASSLSLRMADGELFFGEGSRLTVL.